This T cell receptor (beta chain) is from a study of CD8 T cells in Susac syndrome. An input of roughly 0.5 to 1 ug of RNA was subjected to reverse transcription using random hexamers. Amplification of TCR beta CDR3 was carried out by immunoSEQ multiplex PCR, which covered 54 Vbeta and 13 Jbeta segments. From the immunoSEQ multiplex PCR reads, TCRdb called clonotypes with MiXCR, one entry per CDR3 protein. This sample has 40,000 to 55,000 distinct CDR3 sequences, with almost 95% found just once. The CDR3 runs to 14 residues. V was pared by 2 bases and J by 5 bases, with 5 bases of the junction left unmatched.

The sequence derives from a human donor in good health. Sequenced material: CD8+ T cells from PBMCs. The chain uses TRBV12-3 or TRBV12-4 and TRBJ2-5; 7 positions agree with TRBD2. The CDR3 DNA follows: TGTGCCAGCAGTTTAACGGGAGGAAGGGAGACCCAGTACTTC. Translating gives CASSLTGGRETQYF.